This TCR beta chain was sequenced for a study of cytomegalovirus exposure and HLA in healthy donors. With respect to this clone: Its antigen is not identified.

It was with 60 Vbeta and 13 Jbeta primers that the PCR ran. Clones were sequenced by immunoSEQ multiplex PCR, and TCRdb holds only the in-frame ones, with some missing. The repertoire holds some 140,000 clones, with about 80% as singletons. The length of the CDR3 is 18 residues. Per the germline V gene, CDR1 is SGHTA and CDR2 is FQGTGA. Trimming took 5 bases from V and 4 from J, leaving 21 bases between them. General study results and limits: Most subjects' HLA-A and HLA-B alleles were reportedly predicted from TCR beta sequences. Productive rates of about 90% or about 30% were seen for most TCR beta V segments in an earlier analysis.

V gene TRBV7-3 combines with J gene TRBJ2-6, with D perhaps TRBD1 (7 bases). The sequencing input was PBMCs. The source of this sequence is a man aged 25-45 years in good health and CMV-seropositive. Written as DNA, the CDR3 is TGTGCCAGCAGCCCCCGGACAGGTACGGGAGCCGGGGCCAACGTCCTGACTTTC. Translated: CASSPRTGTGAGANVLTF.